Given below is one T cell receptor (beta chain) in context. With 3 bases removed from V and 4 bases from J, the gap between germline ends came to 15 bases. The CDR3 runs 14 residues. Germline CDR1 reads DFQATT; CDR2 reads SNEGSKA (reference sequence). The authors reverse transcribed about 0.5 to 1 ug RNA with random hexamers. A multiplex approach, immunoSEQ multiplex PCR, amplified TCR beta CDR3 across 54 Vbeta and 13 Jbeta. From the immunoSEQ multiplex PCR reads, TCRdb called clonotypes with MiXCR, one entry per CDR3 protein. This sample has fewer than 60,000 distinct CDR3 sequences, with 85% to 95% found just once. Recently defined diagnostic criteria classed the Susac syndrome patients as definite or probable. Bulk CD8+ and CD4+ cells came from magnetic negative isolation; CD8+ TEMRA by FACS. These data are taken from a study of CD8 T cells in Susac syndrome.

Input material: CD8+ T cells from PBMCs. The source is a human donor with Susac syndrome. The chain is built from TRBV20-1 and TRBJ1-2; D is possibly TRBD1 (5 bases). As DNA, the CDR3 is TGCAGTGCTAGGGGGGGTGGGGGAGCCTATGGCTACACCTTC. Its protein product is CSARGGGGAYGYTF.